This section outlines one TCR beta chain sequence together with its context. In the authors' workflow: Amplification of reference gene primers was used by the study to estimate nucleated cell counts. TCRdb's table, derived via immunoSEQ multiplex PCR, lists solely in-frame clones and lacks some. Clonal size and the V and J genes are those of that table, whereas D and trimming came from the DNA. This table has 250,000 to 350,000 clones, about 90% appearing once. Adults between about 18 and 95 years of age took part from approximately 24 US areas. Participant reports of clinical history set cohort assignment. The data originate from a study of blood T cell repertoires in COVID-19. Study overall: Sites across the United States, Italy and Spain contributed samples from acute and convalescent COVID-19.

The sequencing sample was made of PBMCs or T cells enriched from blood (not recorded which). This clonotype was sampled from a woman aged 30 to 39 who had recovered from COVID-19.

In DNA form, the CDR3 reads TGCGCCAGCCGCGGGGGCGGAAACTCCTACAATGAGCAGTTCTTC. Translating it yields CASRGGGNSYNEQFF. The chain is built from TRBV5-1 and TRBJ2-1, with a weak D call TRBD2 (7 bases). This CDR3 contains 15 residues. Trimming pared 7 bases from V and 0 bases from J, leaving 14 bases between. Germline CDR1 is SGHRS and CDR2 is YFSETQ.